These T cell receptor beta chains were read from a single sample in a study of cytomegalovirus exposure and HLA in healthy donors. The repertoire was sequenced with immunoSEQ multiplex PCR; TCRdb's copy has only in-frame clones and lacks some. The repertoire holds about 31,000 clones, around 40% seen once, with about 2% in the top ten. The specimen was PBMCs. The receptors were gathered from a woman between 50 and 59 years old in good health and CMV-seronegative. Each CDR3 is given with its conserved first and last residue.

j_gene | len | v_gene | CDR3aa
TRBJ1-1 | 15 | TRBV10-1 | CASKGTGGASTEAFF
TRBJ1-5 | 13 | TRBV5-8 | CATRGYSNQPQHF
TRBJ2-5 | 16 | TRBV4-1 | CASSPRASGGQETQYF
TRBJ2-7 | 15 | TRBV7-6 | CASSFRQGTDSEQYF
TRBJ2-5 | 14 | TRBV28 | CAANGGIPSETQYF
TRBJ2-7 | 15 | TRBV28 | CASSFGSFGSYEQYF
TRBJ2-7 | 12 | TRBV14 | CASSLQGIGQYF
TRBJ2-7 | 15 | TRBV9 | CASSAQAGGPGEQYF
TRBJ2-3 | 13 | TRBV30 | CAWTLEVTDTQYF
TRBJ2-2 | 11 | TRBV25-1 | CASGYTGELFF
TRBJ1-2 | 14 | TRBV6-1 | CASSETGQGYGYTF
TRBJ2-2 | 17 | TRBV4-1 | CASSHSAGLARTGELFF
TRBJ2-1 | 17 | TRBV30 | CAWSFPYEGARYNEQFF
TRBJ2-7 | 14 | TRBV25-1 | CASSKGDRAYEQYF
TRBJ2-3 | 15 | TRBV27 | CASSLWASHTDTQYF
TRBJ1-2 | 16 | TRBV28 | CASRQPGTGTNYGYTF
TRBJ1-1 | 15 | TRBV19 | CASSRGGARYTEAFF
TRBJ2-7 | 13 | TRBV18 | CASSPRDTNEQYF
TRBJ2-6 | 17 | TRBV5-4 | CASNPTGGLSGANVLTF
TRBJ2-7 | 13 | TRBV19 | CASSVGGTYEQYF
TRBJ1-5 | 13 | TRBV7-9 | CASSFGSTPPQHF
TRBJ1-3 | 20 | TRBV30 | CAWSVLSRSAGRDSRNTIYF
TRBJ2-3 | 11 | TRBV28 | CASKIADTQYF
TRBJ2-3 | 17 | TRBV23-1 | CASSRLAGGRGTDTQYF
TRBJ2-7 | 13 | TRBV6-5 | CASRGQAIYEQYF
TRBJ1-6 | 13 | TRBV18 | CASSPGGDSPLHF
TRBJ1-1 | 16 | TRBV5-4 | CASSQRQGGPNTEAFF
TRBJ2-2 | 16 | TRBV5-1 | CASSPRHTHETGELFF
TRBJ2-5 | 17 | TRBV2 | CASSEGRTGGGRETQYF
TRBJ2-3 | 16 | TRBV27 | CASRPTGGAGTDTQYF
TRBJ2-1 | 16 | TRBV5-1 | CASSLVRDSSYNEQFF
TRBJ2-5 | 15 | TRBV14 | CASSLADRGQETQYF
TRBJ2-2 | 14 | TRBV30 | CAWRRRGSTGELFF
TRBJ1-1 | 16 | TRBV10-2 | CASSESQTFANTEAFF
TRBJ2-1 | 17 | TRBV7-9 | CASSSGIGTGGSREQFF
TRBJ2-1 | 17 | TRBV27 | CASSLGLGLAGGNEQFF
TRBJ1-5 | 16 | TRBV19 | CASSKTQGYSNQPQHF
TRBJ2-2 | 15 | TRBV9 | CASSVAFPNTGELFF
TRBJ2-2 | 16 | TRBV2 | CASSVASGSWTGELFF
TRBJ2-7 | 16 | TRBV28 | CASSKHHGTVPYEQYF